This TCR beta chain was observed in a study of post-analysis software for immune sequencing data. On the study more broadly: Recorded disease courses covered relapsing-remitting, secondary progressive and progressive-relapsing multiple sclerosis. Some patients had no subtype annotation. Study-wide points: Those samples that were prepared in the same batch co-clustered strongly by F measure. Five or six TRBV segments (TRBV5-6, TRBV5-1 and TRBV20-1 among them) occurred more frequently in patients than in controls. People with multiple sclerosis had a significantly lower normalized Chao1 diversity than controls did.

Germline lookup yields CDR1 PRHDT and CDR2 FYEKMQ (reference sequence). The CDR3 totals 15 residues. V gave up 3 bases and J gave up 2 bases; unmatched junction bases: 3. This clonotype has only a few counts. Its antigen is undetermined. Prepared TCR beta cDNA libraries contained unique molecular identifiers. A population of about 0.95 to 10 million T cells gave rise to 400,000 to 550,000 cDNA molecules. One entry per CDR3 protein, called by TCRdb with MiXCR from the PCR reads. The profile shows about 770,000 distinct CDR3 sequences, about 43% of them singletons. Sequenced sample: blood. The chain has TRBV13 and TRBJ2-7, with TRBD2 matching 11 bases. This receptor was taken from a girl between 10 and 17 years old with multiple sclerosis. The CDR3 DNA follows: TGTGCCAGCAGCTTCCCTAGCGGGGGGCCCTACGAGCAGTACTTC. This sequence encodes CASSFPSGGPYEQYF.